The entry below describes one TCR beta chain. What antigen it recognizes has not been identified. No qualities accompany the bases; no much larger clone lies one base away. CDR1 MNHNS and CDR2 SASEGT are derived from the germline V gene. V is trimmed back by 1 base and J by 7 bases, and the junction contains 6 bases that no gene match accounts for. Taken from cysteine to phenylalanine, the CDR3 has 14 residues. Only the CDR3 DNA stays, 42 bases, in frame from base 1. This sample is part of a study of control samples from healthy donors and cancer patients (dated by TCRdb to the early 2020s). Library method: the immunoSEQ multiplex PCR assay. Here the immuneACCESS table is served through TCRdb, limited to in-frame sequences with V and J called. Missing clones are a known gap in these copies; in checked studies unresolved V genes cover under half, and the rest lacks a known reason. The table for this sample lists around 49,000 clones; roughly 87% of them were counted only once. The top ten constitute 1.6% of the sample.

Sequencing was performed on PBMCs. This receptor was taken from a man aged 40-49 years with colorectal cancer. This receptor chain uses TRBV6-1 and TRBJ1-1; TRBD1 fits 7 bases in the junction. In nucleotide form, the sequence is TGTGCCAGCAGTGAAGGGGACAGAACCATTGAAGCTTTCTTT. It encodes CASSEGDRTIEAFF.